This TCR beta chain was recorded in a study of cytomegalovirus exposure and HLA in healthy donors. Study-wide results and caveats: There were a few CMV-associated chains whose specificity for CMV antigens was confirmed in vitro.

Sequenced by immunoSEQ multiplex PCR; TCRdb stores in-frame clones only, minus some. The table has approximately 150,000 clones, 70% to 90% seen once. Remarks on this clone: No antigen is known for it.

J lost 6 bases, V lost 7 bases, and 8 bases had no gene match. Germline CDR1 and CDR2: ENHRY and SYGVKD. This CDR3 spans 14 amino acids. The sample taken for sequencing was PBMCs. The chain links TRBV10-3 to TRBJ2-2; 7 nucleotides agree with TRBD1. This TCR derives from a man aged 25 to 40 in good health and CMV-seropositive. In DNA, the CDR3 is TGTGCCATCAAAGAAGACAGGGAAGCCGGGGAGCTGTTTTTT. Translated: CAIKEDREAGELFF.